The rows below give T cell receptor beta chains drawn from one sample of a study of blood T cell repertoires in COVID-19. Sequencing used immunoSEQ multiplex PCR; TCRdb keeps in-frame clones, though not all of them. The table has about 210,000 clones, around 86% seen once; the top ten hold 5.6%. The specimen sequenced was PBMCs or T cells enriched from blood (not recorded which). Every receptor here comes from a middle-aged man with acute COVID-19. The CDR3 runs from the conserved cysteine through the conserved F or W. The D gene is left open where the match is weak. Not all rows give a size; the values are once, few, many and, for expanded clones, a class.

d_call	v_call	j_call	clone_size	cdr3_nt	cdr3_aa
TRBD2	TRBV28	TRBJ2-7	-	TGTGCCAGCAGTTTCGCGGGAGGTACAGGGGAGCAGTACTTC	CASSFAGGTGEQYF
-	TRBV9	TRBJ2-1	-	TGTGCCAGCAGCGTAGGAGCTACCCCACATGAGCAGTTCTTC	CASSVGATPHEQFF
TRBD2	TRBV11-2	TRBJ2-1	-	TGTGCCAGCAGCTCCCGCGGAGTAGCGGGAATCTACAATGAGCAGTTCTTC	CASSSRGVAGIYNEQFF
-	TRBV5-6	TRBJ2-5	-	TGTGCCAGCAGCTTTGGGACAATAAAAGAGACCCAGTACTTC	CASSFGTIKETQYF
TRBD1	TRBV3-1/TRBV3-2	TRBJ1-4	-	TGTGCCAGCAGCCCCCCGGGACAGTTTAATGAAAAACTGTTTTTT	CASSPPGQFNEKLFF
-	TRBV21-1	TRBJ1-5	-	TGTGCCAGCAGCAAAGGCCGGACAGGGGGTCCTTGGAGCAATCAGCCCCAGCATTTT	CASSKGRTGGPWSNQPQHF
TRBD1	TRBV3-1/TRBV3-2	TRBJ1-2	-	TGTGCCAGCAGTAATGAGGGGACAGGGGATGGCTACACCTTC	CASSNEGTGDGYTF
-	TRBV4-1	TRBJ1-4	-	TGCGCCAGCAGCCAAGATATGGGACAAACTAATGAAAAACTGTTTTTT	CASSQDMGQTNEKLFF
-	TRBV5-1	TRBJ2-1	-	TGCGCCAGCAGCTTGGAGGGGGACAATTACAATGAGCAGTTCTTC	CASSLEGDNYNEQFF
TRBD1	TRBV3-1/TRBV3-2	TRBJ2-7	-	TGTGCCAGCAGCCTGAATAGGGACAGGGGCTACGAGCAGTACTTC	CASSLNRDRGYEQYF
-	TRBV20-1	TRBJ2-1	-	TGCAGTGCTAGTAAAGCGAATGAGCAGTTCTTC	CSASKANEQFF
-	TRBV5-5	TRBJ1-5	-	TGTGCCAGCAGCCCTCCGGGGGTCCCGGGTCAGCCCCAGCATTTT	CASSPPGVPGQPQHF
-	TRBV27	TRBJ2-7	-	TGTGCCAGCAGTTTTCTGAGACAGTCCTACGAGCAGTACTTC	CASSFLRQSYEQYF
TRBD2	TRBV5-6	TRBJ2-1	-	TGTGCCAGCAGCTTGTTCACTAGCGGGACGTGGGAGCAGTTCTTC	CASSLFTSGTWEQFF
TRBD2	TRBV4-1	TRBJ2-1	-	TGCGCCAGCAGCCCCGGACTAGCGGGAGTAGTCTACAATGAGCAGTTCTTC	CASSPGLAGVVYNEQFF
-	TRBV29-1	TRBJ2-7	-	TGCAGCGTTGGAGGCACCACCTACGAGCAGTACTTC	CSVGGTTYEQYF
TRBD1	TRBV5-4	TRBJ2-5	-	TGTGCCAGCAGCTGGTGGACAGGGATTGGGGAGACCCAGTACTTC	CASSWWTGIGETQYF
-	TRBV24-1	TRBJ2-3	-	TGTGCCACCAGTGATTTAAACGGAGGATTCACAGATACGCAGTATTTT	CATSDLNGGFTDTQYF
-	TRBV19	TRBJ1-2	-	TGTGCCAGTAGTATTGGCGGGGGACTTCTCCTAAACTATGGCTACACCTTC	CASSIGGGLLLNYGYTF
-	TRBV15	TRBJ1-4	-	TGTGCCACCAGCAGCGGAACAGGGATGCCTAATGAAAAACTGTTTTTT	CATSSGTGMPNEKLFF
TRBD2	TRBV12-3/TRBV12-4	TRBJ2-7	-	TGTGCCAGCAGATCCGGGACTAGCGCCGAGCAGTACTTC	CASRSGTSAEQYF
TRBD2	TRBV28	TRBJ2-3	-	TGTGCCAGCAGTGGACTAGCGGGAGGGCCGGGCACAGATACGCAGTATTTT	CASSGLAGGPGTDTQYF
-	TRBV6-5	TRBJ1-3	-	TGTGCCAGCAGCAACATCCGGGGGAACACCATATATTTT	CASSNIRGNTIYF
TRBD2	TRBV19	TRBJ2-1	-	TGTGCCAGTAGTATCGACTCCGGGACTAGGCCTTACAATGAGCAGTTCTTC	CASSIDSGTRPYNEQFF
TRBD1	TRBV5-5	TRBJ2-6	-	TGTGCCAGCAGCCCCACACCGGGACAGGGACATTCTGGGGCCAACGTCCTGACTTTC	CASSPTPGQGHSGANVLTF
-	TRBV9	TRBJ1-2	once	TGTGCCAGCAGCGTAGACGGGTCCAGCCCCTATGGCTACACCTTC	CASSVDGSSPYGYTF
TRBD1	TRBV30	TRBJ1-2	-	TGTGCCTGGAGTCTTAAGACAGGGGCTACCACTTTGAAGGGCTACACCTTC	CAWSLKTGATTLKGYTF
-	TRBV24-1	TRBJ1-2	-	TGTGCCGCTGCGAGCGGGGCCCAAGCTAACTATGGCTACACCTTC	CAAASGAQANYGYTF
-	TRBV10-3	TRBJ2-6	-	TGTGCCTCAGGAGGGAAAATCAACGGGGCCAACGTCCTGACTTTC	CASGGKINGANVLTF
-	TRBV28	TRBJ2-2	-	TGTGCCAGCAGTTTAGAGTTGAACACCGGGGAGCTGTTTTTT	CASSLELNTGELFF
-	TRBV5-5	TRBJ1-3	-	TGTGCCAGCAGCTTCGGGTTCTTCGGCTCTGGAAACACCATATATTTT	CASSFGFFGSGNTIYF
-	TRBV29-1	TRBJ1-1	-	TGCAGCGTTGGGGGCTGGGCTGAAGCTTTCTTT	CSVGGWAEAFF
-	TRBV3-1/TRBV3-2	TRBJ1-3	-	TGTGCCAGCAGCCAAGGGTCAGGGACTGGAAACACCATATATTTT	CASSQGSGTGNTIYF
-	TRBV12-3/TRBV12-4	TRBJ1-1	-	TGTGCCAGCAGTTTACGGGGGTTGGCTGAAGCTTTCTTT	CASSLRGLAEAFF
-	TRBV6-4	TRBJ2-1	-	TGTGCCAGCAGTGACGGAAACAGGTACAATGAGCAGTTCTTC	CASSDGNRYNEQFF
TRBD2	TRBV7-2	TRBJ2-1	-	TGTGCCAGCAGCTTATGGACTAGCGGGAGAAATGAGCAGTTCTTC	CASSLWTSGRNEQFF
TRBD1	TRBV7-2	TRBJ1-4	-	TGTGCCAGCAGACCAGTAGGCGGACAGGGTGATGAAAAACTGTTTTTT	CASRPVGGQGDEKLFF